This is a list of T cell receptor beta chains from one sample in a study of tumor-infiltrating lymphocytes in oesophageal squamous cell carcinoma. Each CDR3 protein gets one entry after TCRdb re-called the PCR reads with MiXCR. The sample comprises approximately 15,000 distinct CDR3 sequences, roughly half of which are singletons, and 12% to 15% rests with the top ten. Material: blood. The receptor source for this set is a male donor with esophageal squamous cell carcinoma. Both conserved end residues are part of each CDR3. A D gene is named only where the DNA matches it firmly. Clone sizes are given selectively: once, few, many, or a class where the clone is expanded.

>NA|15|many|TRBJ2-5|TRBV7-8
TGTGCCAGCAGCTTAGCCAGGGGTGGCGGAGAGACCCAGTACTTC
CASSLARGGGETQYF
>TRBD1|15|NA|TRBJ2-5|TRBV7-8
TGTGCCAGCAGCTTAGGGACAGGGGGCTTGGAGACCCAGTACTTC
CASSLGTGGLETQYF
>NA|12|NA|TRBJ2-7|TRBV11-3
TGTGCCAGCAGCCCAGGGACGAGCGAGCAGTACTTC
CASSPGTSEQYF
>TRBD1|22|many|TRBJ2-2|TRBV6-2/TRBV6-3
TGTGCCAGCAGTTACTCTTACAGTATTGAGCGGACAGGGGGCCCGAACACCGGGGAGCTGTTTTTT
CASSYSYSIERTGGPNTGELFF
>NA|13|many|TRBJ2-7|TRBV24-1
TGTGCCACCAGTGGACAGGCCTCTGGCGAGCAGTACTTC
CATSGQASGEQYF
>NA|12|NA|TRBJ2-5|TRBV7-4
TGTGCCAGCAGCTCAGTGGGCGAGACCCAGTACTTC
CASSSVGETQYF
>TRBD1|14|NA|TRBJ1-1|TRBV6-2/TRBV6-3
TGTGCCAGCAGTGGTAGGGGGCGGATCACTGAAGCTTTCTTT
CASSGRGRITEAFF
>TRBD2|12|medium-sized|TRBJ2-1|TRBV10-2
TGCGCCAGTTTACGGGGGGGAAGTGAGCAGTTCTTC
CASLRGGSEQFF
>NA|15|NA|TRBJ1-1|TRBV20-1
TGCAGTGCTAGAGACAGGGGCGCCTGGAGTACTGAAGCTTTCTTT
CSARDRGAWSTEAFF
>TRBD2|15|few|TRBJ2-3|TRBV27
TGTGCCAGCAGTTTGAGCGGGACTAGCACAGATACGCAGTATTTT
CASSLSGTSTDTQYF
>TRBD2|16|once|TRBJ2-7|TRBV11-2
TGTGCCAGCAGCACCCTAGCGGGAGGTAAAGGGCGCGAGCAGTACTTC
CASSTLAGGKGREQYF
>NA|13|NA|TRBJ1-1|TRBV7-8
TGTGCCAGCAGCTTTACCCCCGACACTGAAGCTTTCTTT
CASSFTPDTEAFF
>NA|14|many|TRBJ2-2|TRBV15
TGTGCCACCAGCAGAGATCAGGGCACCGGGGAGCTGTTTTTT
CATSRDQGTGELFF
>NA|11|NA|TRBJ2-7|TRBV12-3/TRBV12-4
TGTGCCATCCAGCAGGGGTTCGAGCAGTACTTC
CAIQQGFEQYF
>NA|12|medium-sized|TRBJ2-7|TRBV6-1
TGTGCCAGCCGCGGGATTCTCGACGAGCAGTACTTC
CASRGILDEQYF
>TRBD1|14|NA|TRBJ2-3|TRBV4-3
TGCGCCAGCAGGGCCGGACAGGGGTTGTATACGCAGTATTTT
CASRAGQGLYTQYF
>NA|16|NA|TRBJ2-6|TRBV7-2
TGTGCCAGCAGCTTACAGGGCCTCACTGGGGCCAACGTCCTGACTTTC
CASSLQGLTGANVLTF
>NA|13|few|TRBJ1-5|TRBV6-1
TGTGCCAGCAGGTCCGGACGGGATCAGCCCCAGCATTTT
CASRSGRDQPQHF
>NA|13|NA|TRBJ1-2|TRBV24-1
TGTGCCACCACACGGGGGCCAAACTATGGCTACACCTTC
CATTRGPNYGYTF
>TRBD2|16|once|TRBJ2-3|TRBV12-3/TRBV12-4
TGTGCCAGCAGTTTAGGCCAGCGGGGATTCACAGATACGCAGTATTTT
CASSLGQRGFTDTQYF
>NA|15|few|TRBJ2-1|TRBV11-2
TGTGCCAGCAGCTTAGGGGCCAACAGGAACAATGAGCAGTTCTTC
CASSLGANRNNEQFF
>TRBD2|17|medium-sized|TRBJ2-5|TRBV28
TGTGCCAGCAGCGGAGTCTTCGGGGGGGTACGACAAGAGACCCAGTACTTC
CASSGVFGGVRQETQYF
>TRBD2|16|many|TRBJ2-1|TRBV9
TGTGCCAGCAGCGTAGGCCTAGCGGACGGATACAATGAGCAGTTCTTC
CASSVGLADGYNEQFF
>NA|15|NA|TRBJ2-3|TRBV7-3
TGTGCCAGCAGCTTGGAACTAGGGTTCGTTGAGCCCCTCCACTTC
CASSLELGFVEPLHF
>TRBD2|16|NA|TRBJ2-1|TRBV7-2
TGTGCCAGCAGGAATAGCGGGAGGGCCACGTACAATGAGCAGTTCTTC
CASRNSGRATYNEQFF
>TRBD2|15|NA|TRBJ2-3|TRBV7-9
TGTGCCAGCAGCTTAGTTGCGGGAGGGGGAGATACGCAGTATTTT
CASSLVAGGGDTQYF